This is a list of T cell receptor beta chains from one sample in a study of response to subunit inactivated influenza vaccine. TCRdb called the RT-PCR reads again in MiXCR, with one record for every CDR3 protein. The sample yields 750,000 to 850,000 distinct CDR3 sequences, around 20% seen once. This material consisted of PBMCs from blood, taken around 5 days after vaccination. These receptors were obtained from a man aged 45-65 years who received an inactivated influenza vaccine. The CDR3 runs from the conserved cysteine through the conserved F or W. The order of the fields is J gene, clone size, D gene, V gene, CDR3 DNA, CDR3 protein. A D gene is named only where the DNA matches it firmly. Rows give clone size only sometimes, using once, few, many, or a class for an expanded clone.

J: TRBJ2-7; size: few; D: .; V: TRBV10-1; DNA: TGCGCCAGCAGTGGCGATGGATCCTACGAGCAGTACTTC; CDR3: CASSGDGSYEQYF
J: TRBJ2-5; size: many; D: .; V: TRBV7-9; DNA: TGTGCCAGCAGCCCCCGTTTTTCGGTAGAAGAGACCCAGTACTTC; CDR3: CASSPRFSVEETQYF
J: TRBJ2-2; size: .; D: .; V: TRBV20-1; DNA: TGCAGTGCTAGAGATTGGGGGCCCGGGGAGCTGTTTTTT; CDR3: CSARDWGPGELFF
J: TRBJ2-1; size: .; D: .; V: TRBV6-2/TRBV6-3; DNA: TGTGCCAGCAGTTACCCTAGGACCCGAAATATTGAGCAGTTCTTC; CDR3: CASSYPRTRNIEQFF
J: TRBJ1-2; size: .; D: TRBD1; V: TRBV7-2; DNA: TGTGCCAGCAGCTTAAGAACAGGGGGCCCATGGGGCTACACCTTC; CDR3: CASSLRTGGPWGYTF
J: TRBJ1-5; size: .; D: .; V: TRBV6-2/TRBV6-3; DNA: TGTGCCAGCAGTTATGGTGCAGACAATCAGCCCCAGCATTTT; CDR3: CASSYGADNQPQHF
J: TRBJ2-1; size: few; D: TRBD2; V: TRBV10-3; DNA: TGTGCCATCAGTGCCTCCGGGACAGGGCGACTAGCGGGGGACAATGAGCAGTTCTTC; CDR3: CAISASGTGRLAGDNEQFF
J: TRBJ2-1; size: once; D: .; V: TRBV7-6; DNA: TGTGCCAGCAGCCCCGGGTGGGATGAGCAGTTCTTC; CDR3: CASSPGWDEQFF
J: TRBJ2-5; size: few; D: .; V: TRBV7-9; DNA: TGTGCCAGCAGCTTAGCCGGAGGGGGTCGGCAAGAGACCCAGTACTTC; CDR3: CASSLAGGGRQETQYF
J: TRBJ2-7; size: few; D: .; V: TRBV18; DNA: TGTGCCAGCTCACCACAGCCGTACGAGCAGTACTTC; CDR3: CASSPQPYEQYF
J: TRBJ1-1; size: .; D: .; V: TRBV20-1; DNA: TGCAGTGCTTCACCGGGGCGTATTATGAACACTGAAGCTTTCTTT; CDR3: CSASPGRIMNTEAFF
J: TRBJ2-2; size: .; D: TRBD1; V: TRBV7-7; DNA: TGTGCTAGCAGCTTAGCAGAGACAGGGGCCACCGGGGAGCTGTTTTTT; CDR3: CASSLAETGATGELFF
J: TRBJ2-3; size: .; D: TRBD2; V: TRBV11-2; DNA: TGTGCCAGCAGCTTAACTTCTTGGGCGGGAGGCACAGATACGCAGTATTTT; CDR3: CASSLTSWAGGTDTQYF
J: TRBJ2-2; size: many; D: .; V: TRBV29-1; DNA: TGCAGCGTTGACAGGGGAAACACCGGGGAGCTGTTTTTT; CDR3: CSVDRGNTGELFF
J: TRBJ1-3; size: .; D: .; V: TRBV7-9; DNA: TGTGCCAGCAGCTTTGGGCCGGGAGGCGCTGGAAACACCATATATTTT; CDR3: CASSFGPGGAGNTIYF
J: TRBJ2-2; size: few; D: .; V: TRBV11-2; DNA: TGTGCCAGCAGCTTAGAACGGTCGCTCACCGGGGAGCTGTTTTTT; CDR3: CASSLERSLTGELFF
J: TRBJ2-3; size: .; D: .; V: TRBV13; DNA: TGTGCCAGCAGCAGGCAGGGTGCGACAGATACGCAGTATTTT; CDR3: CASSRQGATDTQYF
J: TRBJ2-1; size: few; D: .; V: TRBV28; DNA: TGTGCCAGCAGTCCGATGCCCGGGACTTCTAATGAGCAGTTCTTC; CDR3: CASSPMPGTSNEQFF
J: TRBJ2-5; size: few; D: .; V: TRBV9; DNA: TGTGCCAGCAGCAGAGAGGCCAGGGAGACCCAGTACTTC; CDR3: CASSREARETQYF
J: TRBJ1-1; size: few; D: .; V: TRBV20-1; DNA: TGCAGTGCTTCTCGGGGGACTGAAGCTTTCTTT; CDR3: CSASRGTEAFF
J: TRBJ2-7; size: .; D: TRBD2; V: TRBV11-2; DNA: TGTGCCAGCAGCTTTAGACTAGCGGGAGGGTTCGACGAGCAGTACTTC; CDR3: CASSFRLAGGFDEQYF
J: TRBJ2-5; size: .; D: .; V: TRBV6-1; DNA: TGTGCCAGCAAAGAGGAGGGATCAGATCAAGAGACCCAGTACTTC; CDR3: CASKEEGSDQETQYF